A selection of T cell receptor beta chains follows, all from one sample in a study of blood T cell repertoires in COVID-19. The repertoire was sequenced with immunoSEQ multiplex PCR; TCRdb's copy has only in-frame clones and lacks some. Of roughly 300,000 clones listed, around 92% are singletons. The material sequenced was peripheral blood. The receptor set was obtained from a woman in her thirties with COVID-19, enrolled during active disease. Each CDR3 is given with its conserved first and last residue. The D gene is left open where the match is weak. Not every row has a clone size; where given, it reads once, few, many or a size class.

j_gene | abundance | d_gene | v_gene | CDR3nt | CDR3aa
TRBJ1-5 | - | - | TRBV6-5 | TGTGCCAGCAGTCGGACAGTCAATCAGCCCCAGCATTTT | CASSRTVNQPQHF
TRBJ2-1 | - | TRBD2 | TRBV5-1 | TGCGCCAGCAGCCCGGGACTAGTTGCTGAGCAGTTCTTC | CASSPGLVAEQFF
TRBJ1-2 | - | TRBD1 | TRBV19 | TGTGCCAGTCGGGACAGATCCTATGGCTACACCTTC | CASRDRSYGYTF
TRBJ1-2 | few | TRBD1 | TRBV18 | TGTGCCAGCTCACCACGGACAGGGGTTAGTCTTGTGGATGGCTACACCTTC | CASSPRTGVSLVDGYTF
TRBJ1-2 | - | - | TRBV28 | TGTGCCAGCAGTTGGAGTTTCGGTCTCGAAGGCTACACCTTC | CASSWSFGLEGYTF
TRBJ1-1 | - | - | TRBV6-2/TRBV6-3 | TGTGCCAGCAGCAGGGAGTACACTGAAGCTTTCTTT | CASSREYTEAFF
TRBJ2-6 | - | - | TRBV28 | TGTGCCAGCAGTTTGTCGGGGTCCGGGGCCAACGTCCTGACTTTC | CASSLSGSGANVLTF
TRBJ2-3 | - | TRBD2 | TRBV18 | TGTGCCAGCTCTCTCGGGACTAGCGGGCACACAGATACGCAGTATTTT | CASSLGTSGHTDTQYF
TRBJ1-1 | - | TRBD1 | TRBV7-9 | TGTGCCAGCAGCTCGGGACAGGTAGTTAACACTGAAGCTTTCTTT | CASSSGQVVNTEAFF
TRBJ2-7 | - | TRBD2 | TRBV11-2 | TGTGCCAGCAGCTATTCGGGGGGTTCGCCCTACGAGCAGTACTTC | CASSYSGGSPYEQYF
TRBJ2-2 | - | - | TRBV7-9 | TGTGCCAAAACCGGGACATCGAACACCGGGGAGCTGTTTTTT | CAKTGTSNTGELFF
TRBJ2-2 | - | TRBD1 | TRBV7-9 | TGTGCCAGCAGTCAATCGGGACAGGCCGGGGAGCTGTTTTTT | CASSQSGQAGELFF
TRBJ2-1 | - | - | TRBV4-1 | TGCGCCAGCAGCCAGGGGAGTGGTGCCCTCAATGAGCAGTTCTTC | CASSQGSGALNEQFF
TRBJ1-1 | few | - | TRBV2 | TGTGCCAGGCAGTTCCAGGGCGGCAGAACTGAAGCTTTCTTT | CARQFQGGRTEAFF
TRBJ1-5 | - | - | TRBV2 | TGTGCCAGCAGTGCGGGGAAGAGTAGCAATCAGCCCCAGCATTTT | CASSAGKSSNQPQHF
TRBJ2-3 | - | TRBD2 | TRBV7-2 | TGTGCCAGCAGCTTAGGGGTCATAGCGGGGGGCCGGGCAGATACGCAGTATTTT | CASSLGVIAGGRADTQYF
TRBJ1-2 | - | TRBD1 | TRBV7-2 | TGTGCCAGCAGCCCAGGGGGTGCGGCGCTAAGTAACTATGGCTACACCTTC | CASSPGGAALSNYGYTF
TRBJ2-1 | - | - | TRBV5-1 | TGCGCCAGCACCCTGGGAGGAGAGCAGTTCTTC | CASTLGGEQFF
TRBJ1-4 | - | - | TRBV4-1 | TGCGCCAGCAGCCAAGCGGGCAGGGGTGAAAAACTGTTTTTT | CASSQAGRGEKLFF
TRBJ1-4 | - | - | TRBV3-1/TRBV3-2 | TGTGCCAGCAGCCAGTTCACAACTAATGAAAAACTGTTTTTT | CASSQFTTNEKLFF
TRBJ1-6 | - | TRBD1 | TRBV12-5 | TGTGCTAGTGGTTTGGTAACGGGACAGAGCTCCTATAATTCACCCCTCCACTTT | CASGLVTGQSSYNSPLHF
TRBJ2-4 | - | - | TRBV19 | TGTGCCAGTAGGAAAATAGAGGGGGGGCATGAGAGAAACATTCAGTACTTC | CASRKIEGGHERNIQYF
TRBJ2-7 | - | - | TRBV6-2/TRBV6-3 | TGTGCCAGCAGTTCTAACAGCCCCTACGAGCAGTACTTC | CASSSNSPYEQYF
TRBJ2-2 | - | - | TRBV27 | TGTGCCAGCAAGTTCGGTTCACGGGGCACCGGGGAGCTGTTTTTT | CASKFGSRGTGELFF
TRBJ1-2 | once | - | TRBV18 | TGTGCCAGCTCACTTACAGGGATCGGACTTAACTATGGCTACACCTTC | CASSLTGIGLNYGYTF
TRBJ1-1 | - | - | TRBV7-7 | TGTGCCAGCAGCTTAGGTCCAGGATCTCCCTTTACTTTCTTT | CASSLGPGSPFTFF
TRBJ2-5 | once | TRBD2 | TRBV7-2 | TGTGCCAGCAGCACAAACCCGGGACTAGCGGGGGGGCGGGTGACCCAGTACTTC | CASSTNPGLAGGRVTQYF
TRBJ1-2 | once | TRBD1 | TRBV30 | TGTGCCACGGAGGGGGCCCTGGGCCCTTATGGCTACACCTTC | CATEGALGPYGYTF
TRBJ1-1 | once | - | TRBV6-5 | TGTGCCAGCAGTTACCTGAGGAACACTGAAGCTTTCTTT | CASSYLRNTEAFF
TRBJ2-1 | - | - | TRBV6-5 | TGTGCCAGCATGAGGACAAATAGTGAGCAGTTCTTC | CASMRTNSEQFF
TRBJ1-2 | - | - | TRBV11-2 | TGTGCCAGCAGCTTAGTCCGGGGTAACAGCTATGGCTACACCTTC | CASSLVRGNSYGYTF
TRBJ2-5 | few | - | TRBV5-1 | TGCGCCAGCAGCTTACAGGGAAGGCAAGAGACCCAGTACTTC | CASSLQGRQETQYF
TRBJ1-1 | - | - | TRBV18 | TGTGCCAGCTCACCCCCACCCGGGGGTACTGAAGCTTTCTTT | CASSPPPGGTEAFF
TRBJ1-1 | - | - | TRBV6-5 | TGTGCCAGCAGGCAACAGGAGAACACTGAAGCTTTCTTT | CASRQQENTEAFF
TRBJ1-6 | many | - | TRBV6-5 | TGTGCCAGCAGCCTGACACAGGACTCACCCCTCCACTTT | CASSLTQDSPLHF
TRBJ1-5 | - | TRBD1 | TRBV19 | TGTGCCAGTAGCAAGACAGGGAATGCCCAGCCCCAGCATTTT | CASSKTGNAQPQHF
TRBJ1-2 | - | - | TRBV9 | TGTGCCAGCAGCGTAGTAGGGGGAGAGGTGTCGTCTAACTATGGCTACACCTTC | CASSVVGGEVSSNYGYTF
TRBJ1-5 | - | - | TRBV20-1 | TGCAGTGCTCGTGTGGGGGGTATAAGCAATCAGCCCCAGCATTTT | CSARVGGISNQPQHF